A single sample gave rise to the 7 T cell receptor beta chains below, sequenced in a study of blood T cell repertoires in COVID-19. The repertoire was sequenced with immunoSEQ multiplex PCR; TCRdb's copy has only in-frame clones and lacks some. The sample carries about 190,000 clones, 70% to 85% recorded once. Sequenced sample: peripheral blood. All receptors come from a woman in her twenties or thirties with acute or convalescent COVID-19.

A few counts support this clone. The V gene is TRBV3-1 (or the pseudogene TRBV3-2), the J gene TRBJ1-5; D not resolved. V was pared by 6 bases and J by 11 bases, with 17 bases between. The CDR3 consists of 13 residues. The germline CDR1 and CDR2 sequences are LGHDT and YNNKEL (reference sequence). In DNA form, the CDR3 reads TGTGCCAGCAGTTATTACATTCGTGTGGCCCAGCATTTT. Translated, it gives CASSYYIRVAQHF.

This chain joins TRBV4-3 and TRBJ2-1, with 14 bases identical to TRBD2. This CDR3 spans 19 amino acids. CDR1 is LGHNA and CDR2 is YSLEER in the germline V gene. V was clipped by 0 bases and J by 9 bases; unmatched bases: 13. The CDR3 DNA sequence: TGCGCCAGCAGCCAAGATCCCCCAAAGACTAGCGGGAGGGCCGGTGAGCAGTTCTTC. Amino acids: CASSQDPPKTSGRAGEQFF.

The rearrangement links TRBV6-5 to TRBJ2-7, with 8 positions matching TRBD1. Germline CDR1 and CDR2: MNHEY and SVGAGI. V was clipped by 11 bases and J by 3 bases; unmatched bases: 12. The CDR3 covers 14 residues. The CDR3 DNA sequence: TGTGCCTGCCGACGGACAGGGAAAAACTACGAGCAGTACTTC. Translating it yields CACRRTGKNYEQYF.

The chain has TRBV5-8 and TRBJ1-1; D not certain. V was shortened by 4 bases and J by 1 base, with 14 bases between the two germline ends. CDR1 is SGHTS and CDR2 is YDEGEE in the germline V gene. CDR3 length: 15 residues. Here the CDR3 DNA reads TGTGCCAGCAGCAGATCGACAACCACGAACACTGAAGCTTTCTTT. It specifies CASSRSTTTNTEAFF.

This clone has only one observation. The V gene is TRBV6-1, the J gene TRBJ1-5, with D hard to call. Deletions cut 5 bases from V and 7 bases from J, with 12 bases between. The germline gives CDR1 MNHNS, CDR2 SASEGT. This CDR3 has 13 amino acids. This chain's CDR3 is CASSSPPEQPQHF. The CDR3 region has the DNA TGTGCCAGCAGTTCGCCCCCTGAGCAGCCCCAGCATTTT.

The CDR3 protein is CASSYPTSGLTTGELFF. CDR3 bases: TGTGCCAGCAGCTACCCCACGAGCGGACTAACCACCGGGGAGCTGTTTTTT. The chain carries TRBV9 and TRBJ2-2; TRBD2 might be the D (6 bases). Germline loops: CDR1 SGDLS, CDR2 YYNGEE. V lost 4 bases to trimming and J lost 4 bases, with 20 bases between them. The CDR3 is made up of 17 amino acids. The full variable domain, rest sourced from reference TRBV9 and TRBJ2-2, is DSGVTQTPKHLITATGQRVTLRCSPRSGDLSVYWYQQSLDQGLQFLIQYYNGEERAKGNILERFSAQQFPDLHSELNLSSLELGDSALYFCASSYPTSGLTTGELFFGEGSRLTVL.

The gene calls are TRBV5-1 and TRBJ1-3, with 7 bases matching TRBD1. CDR1 and CDR2 from the germline V gene are SGHRS and YFSETQ. V shed 1 base, J shed 8 bases, and the junction held 9 bases outside the gene matches. This CDR3 region has 15 residues. The CDR3 protein is CASSLRGLEFDTIYF. The CDR3 DNA sequence: TGCGCCAGCAGCTTGAGGGGGCTTGAGTTTGACACCATATATTTT.